The entry that follows covers one T cell receptor (beta chain) sequence. The antigen is undetermined. These data belong to a study of neurological immune-mediated disorders. Study-wide findings and caveats: Expanded clones shared no identical CDR3 amino acid sequences across subjects, which suggested private TCR-beta repertoires in all groups.

Synthesis of cDNA was carried out by template-switch 5'RACE. The reaction used 10-nucleotide random UMIs. TCRdb re-called the 5' RACE reads with MiXCR, one entry per CDR3 protein. The sample yields 110,000 or so distinct CDR3 sequences, roughly 3.2% seen once. Trimming stripped 1 base from V and 3 bases from J, with 12 bases between. The CDR3 extends over 15 amino acids. CDR1 MGHRA and CDR2 YSYEKL come from the germline V gene. The sample consisted of PBMCs. The chain has TRBV4-1 and TRBJ1-2; D uncertain. This TCR was sampled from a young woman with multiple sclerosis. The CDR3 spells CASSQGIGLDYGYTF. Written as DNA, the CDR3 is TGCGCCAGCAGCCAAGGGATAGGTCTCGACTATGGCTACACCTTC.